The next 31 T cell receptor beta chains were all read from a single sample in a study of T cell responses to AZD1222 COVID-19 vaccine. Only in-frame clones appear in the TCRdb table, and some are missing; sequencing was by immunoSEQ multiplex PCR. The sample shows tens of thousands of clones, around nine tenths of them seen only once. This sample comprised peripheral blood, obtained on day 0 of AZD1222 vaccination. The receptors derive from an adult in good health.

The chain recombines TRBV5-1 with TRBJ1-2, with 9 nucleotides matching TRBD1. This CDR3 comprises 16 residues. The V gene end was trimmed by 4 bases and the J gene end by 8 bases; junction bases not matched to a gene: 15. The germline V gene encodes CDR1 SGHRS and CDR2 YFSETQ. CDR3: CASSPSGTGRLEGYTF. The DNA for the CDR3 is TGCGCCAGCAGCCCGAGCGGGACAGGGAGACTTGAGGGCTACACCTTC. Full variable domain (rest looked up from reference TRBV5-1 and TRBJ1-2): KAGVTQTPRYLIKTRGQQVTLSCSPISGHRSVSWYQQTPGQGLQFLFEYFSETQRNKGNFPGRFSGRQFSNSRSEMNVSTLELGDSALYLCASSPSGTGRLEGYTFGSGTRLTVV.

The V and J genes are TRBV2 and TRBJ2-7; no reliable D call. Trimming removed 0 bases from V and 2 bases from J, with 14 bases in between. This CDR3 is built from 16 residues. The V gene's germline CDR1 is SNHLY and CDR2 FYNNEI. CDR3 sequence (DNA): TGTGCCAGCAGTGAAGCGTTTAGGAGTAAGGCCTACGAGCAGTACTTC. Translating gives CASSEAFRSKAYEQYF.

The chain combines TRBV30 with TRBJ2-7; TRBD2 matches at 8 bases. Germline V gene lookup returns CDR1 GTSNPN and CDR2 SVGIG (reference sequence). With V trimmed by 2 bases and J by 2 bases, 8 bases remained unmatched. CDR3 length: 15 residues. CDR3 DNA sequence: TGTGCCTGGAGTCGGCCGCGGGAGGCCACCTACGAGCAGTACTTC. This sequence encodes CAWSRPREATYEQYF.

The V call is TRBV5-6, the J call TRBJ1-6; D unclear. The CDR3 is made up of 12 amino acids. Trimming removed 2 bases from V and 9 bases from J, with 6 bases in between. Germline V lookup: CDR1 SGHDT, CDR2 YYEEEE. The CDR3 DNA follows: TGTGCCAGCAGCTTAAACCGTTCACCCCTCCACTTT. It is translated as CASSLNRSPLHF.

In DNA form, the CDR3 reads TGCGCCAGCAGCCCCCCAACAGGGACCTATGGCTACACCTTC. Translated, it gives CASSPPTGTYGYTF. The J gene is TRBJ1-2, the V gene TRBV4-1, with D possibly matching TRBD1 (6 bases). The V gene lost 4 bases and the J gene lost 4 bases, with 13 bases spanning the gap. The CDR3 is made up of 14 amino acids. The germline gives CDR1 MGHRA, CDR2 YSYEKL.

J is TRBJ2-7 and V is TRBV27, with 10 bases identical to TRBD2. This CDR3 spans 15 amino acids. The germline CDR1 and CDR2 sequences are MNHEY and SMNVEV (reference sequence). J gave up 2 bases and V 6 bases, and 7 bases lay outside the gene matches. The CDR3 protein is CASRPIAGGAYEQYF. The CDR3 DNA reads TGTGCCAGCAGACCAATAGCGGGGGGAGCCTACGAGCAGTACTTC.

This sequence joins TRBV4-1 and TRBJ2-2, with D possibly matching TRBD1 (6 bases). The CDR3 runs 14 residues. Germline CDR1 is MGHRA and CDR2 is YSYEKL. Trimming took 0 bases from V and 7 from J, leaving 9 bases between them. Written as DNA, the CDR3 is TGCGCCAGCAGCCAAGACAGGGGCGGCGGGGAGCTGTTTTTT. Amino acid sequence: CASSQDRGGGELFF.

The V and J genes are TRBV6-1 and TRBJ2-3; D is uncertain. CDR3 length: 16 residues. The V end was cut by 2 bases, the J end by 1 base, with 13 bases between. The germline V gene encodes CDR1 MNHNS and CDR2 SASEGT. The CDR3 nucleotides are TGTGCCAGCAGTGAATCAGTCCTAGTTGGCACAGATACGCAGTATTTT. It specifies CASSESVLVGTDTQYF.

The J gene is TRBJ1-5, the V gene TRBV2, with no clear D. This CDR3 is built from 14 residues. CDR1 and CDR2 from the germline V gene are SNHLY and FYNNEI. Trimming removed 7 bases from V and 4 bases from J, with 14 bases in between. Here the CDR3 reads CASTTGGTNQPQHF. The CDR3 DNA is TGTGCCAGCACCACCGGAGGAACGAATCAGCCCCAGCATTTT.

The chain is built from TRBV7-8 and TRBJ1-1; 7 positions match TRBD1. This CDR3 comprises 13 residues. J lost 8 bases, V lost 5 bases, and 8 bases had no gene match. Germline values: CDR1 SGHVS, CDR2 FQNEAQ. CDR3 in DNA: TGTGCCAGCAGCCCCCGACAGGGTAGGGAAGCTTTCTTT. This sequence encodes CASSPRQGREAFF.

The DNA of the CDR3 is TGTGCCAGCAGCCAAGTGGCTAGCGGGGGCGACCAAGAGACCCAGTACTTC. It encodes CASSQVASGGDQETQYF. The chain employs TRBV3-1 (or the pseudogene TRBV3-2) and TRBJ2-5; 10 nucleotides align to TRBD2. The CDR3 runs 17 residues. V lost 1 base, J lost 0 bases, and 5 bases stayed unmatched. Germline V lookup: CDR1 LGHDT, CDR2 YNNKEL (reference sequence).

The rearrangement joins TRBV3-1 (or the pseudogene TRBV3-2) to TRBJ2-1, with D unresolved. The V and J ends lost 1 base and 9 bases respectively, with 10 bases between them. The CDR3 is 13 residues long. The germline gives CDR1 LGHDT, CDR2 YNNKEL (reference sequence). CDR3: CASSQVTVIEQFF. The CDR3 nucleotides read TGTGCCAGCAGCCAAGTAACGGTTATTGAGCAGTTCTTC.

CDR3 DNA: TGTGCCAGCAGCTCCTCCCGGCCTACGGGGGAGCAGTACTTC. Its protein is CASSSSRPTGEQYF. This chain connects TRBV7-9 to TRBJ2-7; D might be TRBD2 (5 bases). This CDR3 has 14 amino acids. With 4 bases removed from V and 7 bases from J, the gap between germline ends came to 17 bases. Germline CDR1 is SEHNR and CDR2 is FQNEAQ (reference sequence).

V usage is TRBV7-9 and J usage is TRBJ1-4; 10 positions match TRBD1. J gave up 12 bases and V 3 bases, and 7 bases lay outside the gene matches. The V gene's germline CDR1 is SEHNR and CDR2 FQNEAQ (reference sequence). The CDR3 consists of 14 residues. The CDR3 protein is CASSLVGQGSELFF. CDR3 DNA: TGTGCCAGCAGCTTGGTGGGACAGGGGTCTGAACTGTTTTTT.

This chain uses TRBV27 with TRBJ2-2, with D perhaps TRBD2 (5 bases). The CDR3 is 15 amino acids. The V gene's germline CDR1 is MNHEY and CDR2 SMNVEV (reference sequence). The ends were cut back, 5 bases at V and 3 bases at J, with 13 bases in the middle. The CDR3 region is CASSGGTDYTGELFF. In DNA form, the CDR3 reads TGTGCCAGCAGTGGAGGAACAGATTACACCGGGGAGCTGTTTTTT.

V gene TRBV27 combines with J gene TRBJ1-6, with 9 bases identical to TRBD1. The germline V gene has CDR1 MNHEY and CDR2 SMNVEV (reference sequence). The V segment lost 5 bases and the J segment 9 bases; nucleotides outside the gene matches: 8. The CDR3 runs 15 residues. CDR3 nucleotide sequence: TGTGCCAGCAGTGTAGTGACAGGGGGTATTTCACCCCTCCACTTT. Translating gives CASSVVTGGISPLHF.

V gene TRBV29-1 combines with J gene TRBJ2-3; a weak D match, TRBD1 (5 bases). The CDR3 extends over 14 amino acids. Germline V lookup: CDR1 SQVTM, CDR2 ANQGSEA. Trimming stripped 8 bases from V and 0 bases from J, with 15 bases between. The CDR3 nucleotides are TGCAGCACCGGAAGGGGAACTAGCACAGATACGCAGTATTTT. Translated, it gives CSTGRGTSTDTQYF.

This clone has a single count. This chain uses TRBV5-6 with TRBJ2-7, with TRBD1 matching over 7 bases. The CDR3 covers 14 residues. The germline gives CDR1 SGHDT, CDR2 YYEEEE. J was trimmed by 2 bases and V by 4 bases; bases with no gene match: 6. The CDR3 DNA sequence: TGTGCCAGCAGCCAACAGGGGAACCCCTACGAGCAGTACTTC. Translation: CASSQQGNPYEQYF.

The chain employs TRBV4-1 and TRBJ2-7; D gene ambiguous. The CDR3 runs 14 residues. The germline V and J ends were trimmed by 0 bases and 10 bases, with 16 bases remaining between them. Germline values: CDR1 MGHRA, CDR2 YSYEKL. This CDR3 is CASSQDLPRLSQYF. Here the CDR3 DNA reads TGCGCCAGCAGCCAAGATCTTCCCCGGCTGTCCCAGTACTTC.

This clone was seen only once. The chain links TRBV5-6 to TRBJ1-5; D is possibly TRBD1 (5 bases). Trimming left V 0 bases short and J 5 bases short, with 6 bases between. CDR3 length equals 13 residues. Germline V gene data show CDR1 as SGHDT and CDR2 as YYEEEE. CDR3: CASSLGGDQPQHF. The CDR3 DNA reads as TGTGCCAGCAGCTTGGGAGGGGATCAGCCCCAGCATTTT.

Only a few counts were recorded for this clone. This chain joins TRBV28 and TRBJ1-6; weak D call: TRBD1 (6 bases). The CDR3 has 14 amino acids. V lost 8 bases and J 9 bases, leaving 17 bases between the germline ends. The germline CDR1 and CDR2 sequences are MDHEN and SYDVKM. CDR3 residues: CASQGPSSGSPLHF. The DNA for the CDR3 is TGTGCCAGCCAGGGGCCCTCGTCGGGTTCACCCCTCCACTTT.

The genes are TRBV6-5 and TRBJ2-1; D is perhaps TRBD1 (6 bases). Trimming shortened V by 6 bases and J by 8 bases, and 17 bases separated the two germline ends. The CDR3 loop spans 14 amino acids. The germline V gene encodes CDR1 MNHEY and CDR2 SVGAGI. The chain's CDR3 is CASRVLQGWDEQFF. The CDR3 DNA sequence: TGTGCCAGCAGAGTACTACAGGGTTGGGATGAGCAGTTCTTC.

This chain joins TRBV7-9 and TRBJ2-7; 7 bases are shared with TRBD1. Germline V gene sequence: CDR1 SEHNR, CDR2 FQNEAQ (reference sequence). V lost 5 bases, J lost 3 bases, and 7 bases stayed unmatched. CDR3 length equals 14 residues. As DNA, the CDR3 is TGTGCCAGCAGCACGCCGGGACAGAACTACGAGCAGTACTTC. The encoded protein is CASSTPGQNYEQYF. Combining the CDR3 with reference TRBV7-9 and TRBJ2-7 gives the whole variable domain DTGVSQNPRHKITKRGQNVTFRCDPISEHNRLYWYRQTLGQGPEFLTYFQNEAQLEKSRLLSDRFSAERPKGSFSTLEIQRTEQGDSAMYLCASSTPGQNYEQYFGPGTRLTVT.

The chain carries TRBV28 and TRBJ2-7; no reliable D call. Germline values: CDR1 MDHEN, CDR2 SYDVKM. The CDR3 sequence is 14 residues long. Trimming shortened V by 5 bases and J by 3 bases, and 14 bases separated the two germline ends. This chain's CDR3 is CASSPRYRGYEQYF. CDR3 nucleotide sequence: TGTGCCAGCAGTCCGAGGTATCGCGGCTACGAGCAGTACTTC. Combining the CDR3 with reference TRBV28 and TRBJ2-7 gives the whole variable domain DVKVTQSSRYLVKRTGEKVFLECVQDMDHENMFWYRQDPGLGLRLIYFSYDVKMKEKGDIPEGYSVSREKKERFSLILESASTNQTSMYLCASSPRYRGYEQYFGPGTRLTVT.

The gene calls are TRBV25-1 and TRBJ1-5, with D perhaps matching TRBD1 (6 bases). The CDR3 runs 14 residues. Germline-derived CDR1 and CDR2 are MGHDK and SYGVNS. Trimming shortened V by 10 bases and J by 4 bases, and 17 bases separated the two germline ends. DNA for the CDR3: TGTGCCACTGCCCAAACAGGGATAAATCAGCCCCAGCATTTT. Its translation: CATAQTGINQPQHF.

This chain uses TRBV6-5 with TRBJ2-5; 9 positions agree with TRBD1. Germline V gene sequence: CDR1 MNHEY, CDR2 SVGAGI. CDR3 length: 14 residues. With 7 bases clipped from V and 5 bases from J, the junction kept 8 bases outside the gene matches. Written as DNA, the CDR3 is TGTGCCAGCACCGGGACAGGGACTTGGGAGACCCAGTACTTC. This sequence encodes CASTGTGTWETQYF.

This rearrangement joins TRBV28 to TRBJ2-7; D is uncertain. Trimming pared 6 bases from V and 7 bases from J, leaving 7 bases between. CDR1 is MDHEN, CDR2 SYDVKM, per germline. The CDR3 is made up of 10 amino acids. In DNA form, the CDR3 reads TGTGCCAGCAGGGCAAGGGAGCAGTACTTC. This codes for CASRAREQYF. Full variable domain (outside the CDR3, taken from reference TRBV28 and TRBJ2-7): DVKVTQSSRYLVKRTGEKVFLECVQDMDHENMFWYRQDPGLGLRLIYFSYDVKMKEKGDIPEGYSVSREKKERFSLILESASTNQTSMYLCASRAREQYFGPGTRLTVT.

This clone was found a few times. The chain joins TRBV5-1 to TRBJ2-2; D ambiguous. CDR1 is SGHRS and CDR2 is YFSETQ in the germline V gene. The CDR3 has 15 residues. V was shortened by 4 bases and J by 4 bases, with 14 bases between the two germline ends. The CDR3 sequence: CASSPIEDGTGELFF. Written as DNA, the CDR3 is TGCGCCAGCAGCCCGATTGAGGACGGCACCGGGGAGCTGTTTTTT. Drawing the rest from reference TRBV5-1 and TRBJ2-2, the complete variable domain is KAGVTQTPRYLIKTRGQQVTLSCSPISGHRSVSWYQQTPGQGLQFLFEYFSETQRNKGNFPGRFSGRQFSNSRSEMNVSTLELGDSALYLCASSPIEDGTGELFFGEGSRLTVL.

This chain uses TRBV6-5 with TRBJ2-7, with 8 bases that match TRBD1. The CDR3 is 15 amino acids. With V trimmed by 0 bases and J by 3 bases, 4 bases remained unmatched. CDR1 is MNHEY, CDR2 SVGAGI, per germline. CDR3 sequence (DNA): TGTGCCAGCAGTTACTCGTCCGGGACAGGCTACGAGCAGTACTTC. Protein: CASSYSSGTGYEQYF.

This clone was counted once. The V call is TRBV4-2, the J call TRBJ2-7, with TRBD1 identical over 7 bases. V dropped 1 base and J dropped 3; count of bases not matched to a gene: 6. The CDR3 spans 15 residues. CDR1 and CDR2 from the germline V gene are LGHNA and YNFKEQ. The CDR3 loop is CASSQATGAVYEQYF. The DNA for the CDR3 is TGTGCCAGCAGCCAAGCTACAGGGGCCGTCTACGAGCAGTACTTC.

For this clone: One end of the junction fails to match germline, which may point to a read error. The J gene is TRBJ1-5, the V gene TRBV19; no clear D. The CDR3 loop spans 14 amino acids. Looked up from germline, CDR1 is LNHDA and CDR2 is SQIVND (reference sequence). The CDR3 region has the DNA TGTGCCAGTAGTATAGGACGGGCGAATCTGCCCCAGCATTTT. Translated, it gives CASSIGRANLPQHF.